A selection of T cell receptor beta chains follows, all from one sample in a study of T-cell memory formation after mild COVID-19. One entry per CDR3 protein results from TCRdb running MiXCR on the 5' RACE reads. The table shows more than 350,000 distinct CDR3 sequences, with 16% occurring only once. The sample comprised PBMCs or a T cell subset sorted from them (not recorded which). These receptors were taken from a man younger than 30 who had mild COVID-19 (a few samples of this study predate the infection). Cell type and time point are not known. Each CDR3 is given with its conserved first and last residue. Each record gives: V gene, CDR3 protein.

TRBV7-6 CASSFLGGAETQYF
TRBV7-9 CASSLAGRDTQYF
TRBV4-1 CASKPTQGDTEAFF
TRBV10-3 CAIMGTGANTEAFF
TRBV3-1 CASSQGQAGNTIYF
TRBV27 CASIRGNEQFF
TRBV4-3 CASSQVLGGTDTQYF
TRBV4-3 CASSRQGLPGQGDGYTF
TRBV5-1 CASSLSTITYNEQFF
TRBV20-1 CSAKSGGAHTGELFF
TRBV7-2 CASSLGPGNEKLFF
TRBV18 CASSPSNGNTGELFF
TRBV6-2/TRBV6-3 CASSRTGYTEAFF
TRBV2 CASETSGGASEQYF
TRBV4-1 CASRHPGRTAGELFF
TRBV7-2 CASSLGLQPQHF
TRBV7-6 CASSLGWGSYNEQFF
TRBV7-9 CASSPTGTGGPLGGGYTF
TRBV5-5 CASSLVLYTGELFF
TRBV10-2 CASNERGASYEQYF
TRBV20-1 CSASLLNNQPQHF
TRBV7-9 CASSFRGGGENSPLHF